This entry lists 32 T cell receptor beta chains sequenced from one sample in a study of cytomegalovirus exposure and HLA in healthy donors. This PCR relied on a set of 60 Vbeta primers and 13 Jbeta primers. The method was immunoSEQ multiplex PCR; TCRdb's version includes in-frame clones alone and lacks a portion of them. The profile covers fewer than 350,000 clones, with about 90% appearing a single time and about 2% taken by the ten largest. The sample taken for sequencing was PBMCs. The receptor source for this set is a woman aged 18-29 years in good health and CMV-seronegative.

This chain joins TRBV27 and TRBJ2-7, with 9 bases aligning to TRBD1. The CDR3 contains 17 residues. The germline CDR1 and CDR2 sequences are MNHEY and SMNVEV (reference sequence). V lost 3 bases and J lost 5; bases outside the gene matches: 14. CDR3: CASSFSGTGKLVDEQYF. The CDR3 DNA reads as TGTGCCAGCAGTTTTTCCGGGACAGGGAAATTAGTAGACGAGCAGTACTTC.

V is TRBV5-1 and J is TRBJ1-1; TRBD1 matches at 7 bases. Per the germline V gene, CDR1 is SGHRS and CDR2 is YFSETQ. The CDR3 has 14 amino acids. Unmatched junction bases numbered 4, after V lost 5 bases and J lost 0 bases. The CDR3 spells CASRETGMNTEAFF. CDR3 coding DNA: TGCGCCAGCAGGGAGACAGGGATGAACACTGAAGCTTTCTTT.

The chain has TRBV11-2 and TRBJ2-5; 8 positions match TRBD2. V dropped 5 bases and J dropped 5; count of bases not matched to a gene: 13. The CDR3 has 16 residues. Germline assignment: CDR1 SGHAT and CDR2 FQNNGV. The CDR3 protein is CASSIQPAGDRETQYF. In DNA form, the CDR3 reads TGTGCCAGCAGCATCCAGCCAGCGGGGGATAGGGAGACCCAGTACTTC.

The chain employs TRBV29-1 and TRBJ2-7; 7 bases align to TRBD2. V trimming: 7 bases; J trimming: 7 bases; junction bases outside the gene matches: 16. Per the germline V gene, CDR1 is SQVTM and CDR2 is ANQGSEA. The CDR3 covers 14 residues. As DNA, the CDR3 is TGCAGCGCCGTGTCACGGGGACTACTAGGGGAGCAGTACTTC. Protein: CSAVSRGLLGEQYF.

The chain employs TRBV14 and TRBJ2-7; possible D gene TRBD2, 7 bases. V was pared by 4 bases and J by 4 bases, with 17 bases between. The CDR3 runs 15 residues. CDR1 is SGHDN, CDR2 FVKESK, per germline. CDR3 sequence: CASSPLSGGAYEQYF. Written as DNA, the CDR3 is TGTGCCAGCAGCCCCTTGTCGGGGGGCGCTTACGAGCAGTACTTC.

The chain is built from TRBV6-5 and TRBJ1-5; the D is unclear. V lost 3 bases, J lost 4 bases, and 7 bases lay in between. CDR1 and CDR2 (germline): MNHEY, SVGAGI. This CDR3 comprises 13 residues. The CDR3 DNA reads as TGTGCCAGCAGTTATGACAAGAATCAGCCCCAGCATTTT. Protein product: CASSYDKNQPQHF.

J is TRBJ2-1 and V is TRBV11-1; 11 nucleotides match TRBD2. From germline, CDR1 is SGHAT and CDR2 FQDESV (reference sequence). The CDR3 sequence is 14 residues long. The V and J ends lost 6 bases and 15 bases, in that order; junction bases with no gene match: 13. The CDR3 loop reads CASSPILAGESPFF. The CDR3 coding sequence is TGTGCCAGCAGTCCTATACTAGCGGGGGAGTCTCCGTTCTTC.

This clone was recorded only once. Here the CDR3 DNA reads TGTGCCAGCAGCAAAGACGGGGACTATGGCTACACCTTC. This encodes CASSKDGDYGYTF. The chain recombines TRBV7-8 with TRBJ1-2; D remains ambiguous. From germline, CDR1 is SGHVS and CDR2 FQNEAQ. The CDR3 consists of 13 residues. Trimming removed 5 bases at V and 3 bases at J, with 10 bases between.

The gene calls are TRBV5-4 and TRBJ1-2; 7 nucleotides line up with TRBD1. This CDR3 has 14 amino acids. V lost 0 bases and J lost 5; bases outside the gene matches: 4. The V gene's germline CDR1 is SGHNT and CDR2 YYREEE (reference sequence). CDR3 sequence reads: CASSLGAGGYGYTF. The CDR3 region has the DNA TGTGCCAGCAGCTTGGGAGCAGGGGGTTATGGCTACACCTTC. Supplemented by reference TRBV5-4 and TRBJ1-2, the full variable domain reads ETGVTQSPTHLIKTRGQQVTLRCSSQSGHNTVSWYQQALGQGPQFIFQYYREEENGRGNFPPRFSGLQFPNYSSELNVNALELDDSALYLCASSLGAGGYGYTFGSGTRLTVV.

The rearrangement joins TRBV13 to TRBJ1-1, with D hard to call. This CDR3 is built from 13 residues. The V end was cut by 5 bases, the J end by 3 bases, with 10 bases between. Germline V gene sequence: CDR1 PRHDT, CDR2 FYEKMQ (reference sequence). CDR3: CASSPSPDTEAFF. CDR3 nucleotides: TGTGCCAGCAGCCCCTCTCCCGACACTGAAGCTTTCTTT.

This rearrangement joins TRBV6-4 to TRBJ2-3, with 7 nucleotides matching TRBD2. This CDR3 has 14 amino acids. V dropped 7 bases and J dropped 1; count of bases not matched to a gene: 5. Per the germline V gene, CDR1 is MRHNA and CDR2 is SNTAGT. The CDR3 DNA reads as TGTGCCAGCAAGACTAGCACGGGCACAGATACGCAGTATTTT. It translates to CASKTSTGTDTQYF.

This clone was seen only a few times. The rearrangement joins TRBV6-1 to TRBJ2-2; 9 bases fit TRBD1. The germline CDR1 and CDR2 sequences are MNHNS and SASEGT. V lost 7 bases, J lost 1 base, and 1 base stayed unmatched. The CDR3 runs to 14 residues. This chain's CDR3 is CASKGQGNTGELFF. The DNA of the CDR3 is TGTGCCAGCAAGGGACAGGGGAACACCGGGGAGCTGTTTTTT.

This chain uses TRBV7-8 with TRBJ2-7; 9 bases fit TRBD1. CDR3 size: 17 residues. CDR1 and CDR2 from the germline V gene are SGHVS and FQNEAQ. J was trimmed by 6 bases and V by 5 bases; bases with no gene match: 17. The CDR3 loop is CASSTGTGTFSRGEQYF. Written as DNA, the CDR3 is TGTGCCAGCAGCACAGGGACAGGGACTTTTTCTCGGGGCGAGCAGTACTTC.

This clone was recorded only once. The CDR3 protein is CASTSGVGGADTQYF. The CDR3 DNA sequence: TGTGCCAGCACCAGCGGGGTAGGCGGTGCTGATACGCAGTATTTT. V gene TRBV27 combines with J gene TRBJ2-3, with TRBD2 matching over 7 bases. The CDR3 runs to 15 residues. V was clipped by 7 bases and J by 6 bases; unmatched bases: 13. Germline V lookup: CDR1 MNHEY, CDR2 SMNVEV (reference sequence).

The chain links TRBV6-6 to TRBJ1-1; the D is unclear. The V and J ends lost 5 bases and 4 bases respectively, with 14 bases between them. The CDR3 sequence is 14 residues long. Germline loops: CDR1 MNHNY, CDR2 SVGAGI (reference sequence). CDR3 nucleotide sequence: TGTGCCAGCAGTAGGCCTGGTGGGCTCACTGAAGCTTTCTTT. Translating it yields CASSRPGGLTEAFF.

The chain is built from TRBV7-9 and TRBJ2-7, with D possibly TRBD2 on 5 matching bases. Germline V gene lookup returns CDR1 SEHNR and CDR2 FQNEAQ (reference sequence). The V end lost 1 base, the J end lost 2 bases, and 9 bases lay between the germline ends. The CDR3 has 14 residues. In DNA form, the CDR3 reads TGTGCCAGCAGCTTAGAAAAAGCGGCCTACGAGCAGTACTTC. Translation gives CASSLEKAAYEQYF.

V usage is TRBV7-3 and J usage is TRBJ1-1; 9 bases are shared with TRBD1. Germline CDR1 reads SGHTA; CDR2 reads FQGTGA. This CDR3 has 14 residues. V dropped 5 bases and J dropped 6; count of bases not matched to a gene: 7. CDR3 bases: TGTGCCAGCAGCCGCACGGGACAGGGTCCTGAAGCTTTCTTT. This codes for CASSRTGQGPEAFF.

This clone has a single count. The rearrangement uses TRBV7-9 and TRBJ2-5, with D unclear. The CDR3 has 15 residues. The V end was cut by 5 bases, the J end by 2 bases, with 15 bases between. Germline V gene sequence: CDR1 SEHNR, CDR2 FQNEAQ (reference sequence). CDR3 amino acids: CASSKPKPLQETQYF. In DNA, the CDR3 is TGTGCCAGCAGCAAACCAAAGCCACTACAAGAGACCCAGTACTTC.

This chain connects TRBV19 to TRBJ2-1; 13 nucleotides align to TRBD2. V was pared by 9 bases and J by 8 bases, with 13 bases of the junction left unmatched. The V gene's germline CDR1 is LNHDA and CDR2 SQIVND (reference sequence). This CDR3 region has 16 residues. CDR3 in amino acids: CASKIAGTSGVHEQFF. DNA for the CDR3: TGTGCCAGCAAAATCGCCGGGACTAGCGGGGTTCATGAGCAGTTCTTC. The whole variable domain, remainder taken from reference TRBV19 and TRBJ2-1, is DGGITQSPKYLFRKEGQNVTLSCEQNLNHDAMYWYRQDPGQGLRLIYYSQIVNDFQKGDIAEGYSVSREKKESFPLTVTSAQKNPTAFYLCASKIAGTSGVHEQFFGPGTRLTVL.

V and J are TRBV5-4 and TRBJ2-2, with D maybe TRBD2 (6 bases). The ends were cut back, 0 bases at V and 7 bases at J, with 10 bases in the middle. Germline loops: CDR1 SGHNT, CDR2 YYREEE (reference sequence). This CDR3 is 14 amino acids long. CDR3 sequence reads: CASSLASGDGELFF. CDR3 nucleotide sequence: TGTGCCAGCAGCTTGGCCTCGGGGGACGGGGAGCTGTTTTTT.

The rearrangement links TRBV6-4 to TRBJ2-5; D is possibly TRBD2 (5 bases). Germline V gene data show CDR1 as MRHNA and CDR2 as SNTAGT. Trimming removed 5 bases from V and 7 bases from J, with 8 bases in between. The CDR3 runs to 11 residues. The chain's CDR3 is CASSHGVTQYF. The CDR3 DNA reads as TGTGCCAGCAGTCACGGGGTGACCCAGTACTTC.

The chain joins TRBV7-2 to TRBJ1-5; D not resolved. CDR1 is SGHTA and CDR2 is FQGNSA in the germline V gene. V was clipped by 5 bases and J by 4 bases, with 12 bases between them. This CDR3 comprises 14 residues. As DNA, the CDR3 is TGTGCCAGCAGCCCCTCGAGCGGGAATCAGCCCCAGCATTTT. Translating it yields CASSPSSGNQPQHF.

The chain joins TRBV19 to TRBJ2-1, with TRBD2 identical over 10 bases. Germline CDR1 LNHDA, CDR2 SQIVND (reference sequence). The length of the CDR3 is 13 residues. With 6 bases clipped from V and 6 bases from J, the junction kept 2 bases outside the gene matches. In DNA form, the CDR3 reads TGTGCCAGTAGACTAGCGGGGCTCAATGAGCAGTTCTTC. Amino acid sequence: CASRLAGLNEQFF.

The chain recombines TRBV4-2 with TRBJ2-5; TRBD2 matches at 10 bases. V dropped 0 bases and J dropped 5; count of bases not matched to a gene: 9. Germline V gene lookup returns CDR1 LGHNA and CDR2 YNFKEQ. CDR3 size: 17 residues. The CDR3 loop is CASSQDWVSGGRETQYF. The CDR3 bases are TGTGCCAGCAGCCAAGATTGGGTTAGCGGGGGGCGGGAGACCCAGTACTTC.

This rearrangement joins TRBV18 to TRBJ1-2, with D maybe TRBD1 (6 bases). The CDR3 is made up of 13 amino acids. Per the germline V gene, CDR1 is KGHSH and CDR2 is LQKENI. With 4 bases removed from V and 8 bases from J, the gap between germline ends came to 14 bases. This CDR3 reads CASSRGQTEGYTF. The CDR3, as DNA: TGTGCCAGCTCACGGGGGCAGACCGAAGGCTACACCTTC. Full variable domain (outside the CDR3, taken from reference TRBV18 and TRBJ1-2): NAGVMQNPRHLVRRRGQEARLRCSPMKGHSHVYWYRQLPEEGLKFMVYLQKENIIDESGMPKERFSAEFPKEGPSILRIQQVVRGDSAAYFCASSRGQTEGYTFGSGTRLTVV.

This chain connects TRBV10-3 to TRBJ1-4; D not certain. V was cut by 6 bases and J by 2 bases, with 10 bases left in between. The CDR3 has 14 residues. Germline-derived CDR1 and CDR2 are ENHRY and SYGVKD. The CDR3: CAIRQQYTNEKLFF. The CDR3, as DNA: TGTGCCATCAGGCAACAGTATACTAATGAAAAACTGTTTTTT.

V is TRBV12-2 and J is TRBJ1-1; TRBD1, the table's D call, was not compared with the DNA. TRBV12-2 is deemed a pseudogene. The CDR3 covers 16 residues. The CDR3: CASRLLRGQGKTEAFF. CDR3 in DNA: TGTGCAAGTCGCTTACTAAGGGGACAGGGGAAAACTGAAGCTTTCTTT.

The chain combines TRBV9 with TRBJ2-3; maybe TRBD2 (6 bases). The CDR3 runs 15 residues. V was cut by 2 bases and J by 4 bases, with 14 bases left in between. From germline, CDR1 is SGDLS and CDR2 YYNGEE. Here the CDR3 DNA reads TGTGCCAGCAGCGTGCTCTTGTGGGGGGCAGATACGCAGTATTTT. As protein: CASSVLLWGADTQYF.

The CDR3, as DNA: TGTGCCAGCAGCCGGGGGACAGGGATGAGCACTGAAGCTTTCTTT. Protein: CASSRGTGMSTEAFF. The V call is TRBV9, the J call TRBJ1-1, with 9 bases lining up with TRBD1. With V trimmed by 4 bases and J by 4 bases, 8 bases remained unmatched. The CDR3 consists of 15 residues. The germline CDR1 and CDR2 sequences are SGDLS and YYNGEE.

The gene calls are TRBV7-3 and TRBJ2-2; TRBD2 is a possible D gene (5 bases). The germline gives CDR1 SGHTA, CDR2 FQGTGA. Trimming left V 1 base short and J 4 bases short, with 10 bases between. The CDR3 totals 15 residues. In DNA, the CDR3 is TGTGCCAGCAGCTTAAGGGGTCGGGGCACCGGGGAGCTGTTTTTT. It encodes CASSLRGRGTGELFF. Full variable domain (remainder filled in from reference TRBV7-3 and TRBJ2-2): GAGVSQTPSNKVTEKGKYVELRCDPISGHTALYWYRQSLGQGPEFLIYFQGTGAADDSGLPNDRFFAVRPEGSVSTLKIQRTERGDSAVYLCASSLRGRGTGELFFGEGSRLTVL.

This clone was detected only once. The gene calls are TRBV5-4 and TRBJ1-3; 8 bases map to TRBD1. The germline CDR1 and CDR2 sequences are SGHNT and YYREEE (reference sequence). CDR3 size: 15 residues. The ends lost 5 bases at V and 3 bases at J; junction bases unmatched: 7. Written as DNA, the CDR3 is TGTGCCAGCAGTTCAACCGGGACAGGTGGAAACACCATATATTTT. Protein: CASSSTGTGGNTIYF.

CDR3 bases: TGCGCCAGCAGCCAAGATCCGTCAGACAGGGGTTACGGCTACACCTTC. This sequence encodes CASSQDPSDRGYGYTF. This rearrangement joins TRBV4-1 to TRBJ1-2; 8 bases match TRBD1. The CDR3 runs 16 residues. V trimming: 0 bases; J trimming: 8 bases; junction bases outside the gene matches: 11. In germline, CDR1 is MGHRA, CDR2 YSYEKL.